The 6 T cell receptor beta chains given below trace back to one sample, sequenced in a study of cytomegalovirus exposure and HLA in healthy donors. PCR used 60 Vbeta primers and 13 Jbeta primers. The assay was immunoSEQ multiplex PCR, and TCRdb's table has in-frame clones only and misses some. The sample lists some 140,000 clones, approximately 89% occurring once. Sequenced input: PBMCs. These receptors came from a woman in her twenties or thirties in good health and CMV-seropositive.

V usage is TRBV7-9 and J usage is TRBJ2-1, with 13 bases that match TRBD2. CDR3 length: 19 residues. The germline CDR1 and CDR2 sequences are SEHNR and FQNEAQ (reference sequence). The junction had 15 bases not matched to a gene; V was cut back by 5 bases and J by 5 bases. The CDR3 reads CASSRDRRGTSGANNEQFF. For the CDR3, the DNA is TGTGCCAGCAGCCGCGACCGTCGGGGGACTAGCGGGGCCAACAATGAGCAGTTCTTC.

The V gene is TRBV7-9, the J gene TRBJ2-7; TRBD1 matches 8 bases. In germline, CDR1 is SEHNR, CDR2 FQNEAQ (reference sequence). The V gene end was trimmed by 5 bases and the J gene end by 6 bases; junction bases not matched to a gene: 9. This CDR3 spans 14 amino acids. The CDR3 nucleotides read TGTGCCAGCAGCCCTAGTGGACAGGGTGGCGAGCAGTACTTC. Its translation: CASSPSGQGGEQYF.

The V and J genes are TRBV10-3 and TRBJ1-1; D uncertain. The CDR3 runs to 13 residues. From germline, CDR1 is ENHRY and CDR2 SYGVKD. V was cut by 6 bases and J by 1 base, with 9 bases left in between. The DNA of the CDR3 is TGTGCCATCAGCCTTTCAGGGAACACTGAAGCTTTCTTT. Its protein product is CAISLSGNTEAFF.

This clone was seen more than once but under ten times. The chain is built from TRBV5-6 and TRBJ2-1, with 8 bases aligning to TRBD2. Germline lookup yields CDR1 SGHDT and CDR2 YYEEEE. The CDR3 has 16 residues. Losses at the gene ends were 0 bases for V and 15 bases for J; bases not matched to a gene: 17. Here the CDR3 DNA reads TGTGCCAGCAGCTTGGTAAGCGGGGGAGCCCAGTCAGGCGGGTTCTTC. Its translation is CASSLVSGGAQSGGFF.

The V and J genes are TRBV27 and TRBJ2-6; D ambiguous. Between the trimmed V and J ends, which lost 5 bases and 0 bases, there was a span of 17 bases. The CDR3 runs to 18 residues. From germline, CDR1 is MNHEY and CDR2 SMNVEV (reference sequence). The CDR3 spells CASSPQGGFYSGANVLTF. The CDR3 nucleotides read TGTGCCAGCAGTCCACAAGGCGGATTTTACTCTGGGGCCAACGTCCTGACTTTC.

The J gene is TRBJ2-1, the V gene TRBV27, with D tentatively TRBD2 (6 bases). This CDR3 region has 16 residues. V lost 4 bases to trimming and J lost 4 bases, with 17 bases between them. Germline-derived CDR1 and CDR2 are MNHEY and SMNVEV (reference sequence). For the CDR3, the DNA is TGTGCCAGCAGTTCCCCGCGTGGGGGGAAGTACAATGAGCAGTTCTTC. The encoded protein is CASSSPRGGKYNEQFF.